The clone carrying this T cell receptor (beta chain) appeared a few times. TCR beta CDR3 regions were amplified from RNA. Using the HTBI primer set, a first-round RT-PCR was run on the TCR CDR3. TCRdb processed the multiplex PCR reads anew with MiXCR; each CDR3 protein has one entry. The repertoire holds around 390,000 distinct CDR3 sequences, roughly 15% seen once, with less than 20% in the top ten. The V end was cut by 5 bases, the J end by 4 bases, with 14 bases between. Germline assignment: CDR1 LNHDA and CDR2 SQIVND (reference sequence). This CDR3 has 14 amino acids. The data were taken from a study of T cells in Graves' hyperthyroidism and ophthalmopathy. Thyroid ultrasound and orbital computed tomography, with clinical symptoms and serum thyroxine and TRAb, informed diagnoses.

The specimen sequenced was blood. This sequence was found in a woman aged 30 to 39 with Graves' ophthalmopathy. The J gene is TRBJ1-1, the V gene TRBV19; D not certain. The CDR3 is CASSPTRDRTEAFF. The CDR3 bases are TGTGCCAGTAGTCCGACGAGGGATCGCACTGAAGCTTTCTTT.